This passage covers 25 T cell receptor beta chains from one sample sequenced in a study of cytomegalovirus exposure and HLA in healthy donors. TCRdb keeps only in-frame clones here, not all; method: immunoSEQ multiplex PCR. The top ten hold around 1.2% of the sample, which has 60,000 or so clones, about 91% seen once. Sequenced: PBMCs. The receptors come from a woman under 30 in good health and CMV-seronegative.

The chain has TRBV5-5 and TRBJ2-7; D might be TRBD2 (6 bases). The CDR3 length is 12 residues. The ends were cut back, 2 bases at V and 4 bases at J, with 7 bases in the middle. Germline-derived CDR1 and CDR2 are SGHKS and YYEKEE (reference sequence). CDR3 DNA: TGTGCCAGCAGCTTCGGGACTTACGAGCAGTACTTC. It encodes CASSFGTYEQYF.

In DNA, the CDR3 is TGCGCCAGCAGCTTGGGACTAGCGGGAGGGCCAGGGGAGCAGTACTTC. Its translation: CASSLGLAGGPGEQYF. The chain is built from TRBV5-1 and TRBJ2-7; 14 nucleotides align to TRBD2. Germline values: CDR1 SGHRS, CDR2 YFSETQ. The trim removed 0 bases at V and 7 bases at J, leaving 6 bases unmatched. The CDR3 loop spans 16 amino acids.

Note on this clone: The junction does not match germline at one end; this may be a read error. V is TRBV25-1 and J is TRBJ2-2; 7 bases agree with TRBD1. Per germline, CDR1 MGHDK and CDR2 SYGVNS. The length of the CDR3 is 14 residues. The CDR3 loop reads CTSSDRDYTGELFF. The CDR3 DNA reads as TGTACCAGCAGCGACAGGGATTACACCGGGGAGCTGTTTTTT.

This chain links TRBV19 with TRBJ2-4; TRBD1 might be the D (6 bases). This CDR3 region has 15 residues. Germline V gene sequence: CDR1 LNHDA, CDR2 SQIVND (reference sequence). V was clipped by 8 bases and J by 0 bases, with 14 bases between them. The CDR3 spells CASRDRTLAKNIQYF. The CDR3 coding sequence is TGTGCCAGTCGAGACAGGACGTTAGCCAAAAACATTCAGTACTTC.

This sequence joins TRBV6-1 and TRBJ1-1; D possibly corresponds to TRBD1 (6 bases). The V end lost 0 bases, the J end lost 4 bases, and 12 bases lay between the germline ends. This CDR3 region has 15 residues. Germline values: CDR1 MNHNS, CDR2 SASEGT. Here the CDR3 DNA reads TGTGCCAGCAGTGAAGCTTCAGGGGAGGGCACTGAAGCTTTCTTT. Protein product: CASSEASGEGTEAFF.

The chain is built from TRBV21-1 and TRBJ1-2. TRBV21-1 is shown as a pseudogene. This CDR3 comprises 16 residues. The DNA of the CDR3 is TGTGCCAGCAGCAATGTCTGCGGTAGACCTAACTATGGCTACACCTTC. It encodes CASSNVCGRPNYGYTF.

The CDR3 DNA follows: TGCGCCAGCAGCTGGGGACTAGCGGGGCGAACGCAAGAGACCCAGTACTTC. Translated, it gives CASSWGLAGRTQETQYF. The V call is TRBV5-1, the J call TRBJ2-5, with 13 bases lining up with TRBD2. The ends lost 3 bases at V and 2 bases at J; junction bases unmatched: 7. The CDR3 contains 17 residues. Germline assignment: CDR1 SGHRS and CDR2 YFSETQ.

This chain joins TRBV27 and TRBJ2-7, with 14 bases lining up with TRBD2. Losses at the gene ends were 6 bases for V and 1 base for J; bases not matched to a gene: 11. CDR3 length: 18 residues. Germline V gene data show CDR1 as MNHEY and CDR2 as SMNVEV (reference sequence). Written as DNA, the CDR3 is TGTGCCAGCAGCCCCCCGGGACTAGCGGGAGAGAAGTCCTACGAGCAGTACTTC. Its translation: CASSPPGLAGEKSYEQYF.

This clone was seen a single time. The chain combines TRBV29-1 with TRBJ1-1; no clear D. CDR3 length equals 12 residues. Trimming shortened V by 6 bases and J by 1 base, and 9 bases separated the two germline ends. Germline V gene lookup returns CDR1 SQVTM and CDR2 ANQGSEA. The DNA of the CDR3 is TGCAGCGTCGACTACACGAACACTGAAGCTTTCTTT. Translation: CSVDYTNTEAFF.

This clone was counted once. The chain is built from TRBV20-1 and TRBJ1-1; D ambiguous. There are 11 residues in the CDR3. Germline lookup yields CDR1 DFQATT and CDR2 SNEGSKA (reference sequence). Trimming took 2 bases from V and 10 from J, leaving 11 bases between them. CDR3 nucleotide sequence: TGCAGTGCTAGATGGGCGTCTCGAGCTTTCTTT. It encodes CSARWASRAFF.

The rearrangement uses TRBV5-1 and TRBJ2-1; a possible D gene is TRBD2 (7 bases). Trimming removed 7 bases at V and 2 bases at J, with 10 bases between. CDR1 and CDR2 (germline): SGHRS, YFSETQ. The CDR3 runs to 13 residues. In DNA form, the CDR3 reads TGCGCCAGCGGGGGGGCCACCTACAATGAGCAGTTCTTC. Translating it yields CASGGATYNEQFF.

The gene calls are TRBV5-4 and TRBJ2-1; TRBD2 matches at 10 bases. CDR1 is SGHNT, CDR2 YYREEE, per germline (reference sequence). The J segment lost 2 bases and the V segment lost 2 bases, leaving 4 bases of the junction unmatched. The CDR3 has 16 amino acids. The CDR3 DNA follows: TGTGCCAGCAGCTTCCCCGGGACTAGCGCCTACAATGAGCAGTTCTTC. Protein product: CASSFPGTSAYNEQFF.

V and J are TRBV7-8 and TRBJ2-7, with 8 bases lining up with TRBD2. J was trimmed by 1 base and V by 1 base; bases with no gene match: 15. The CDR3 sequence is 19 residues long. Germline CDR1 SGHVS, CDR2 FQNEAQ. The DNA of the CDR3 is TGTGCCAGCAGCTTAGGTCAAGGGTTTAGCGGGAAGGATTCCTACGAGCAGTACTTC. Amino acids: CASSLGQGFSGKDSYEQYF.

The rearrangement uses TRBV27 and TRBJ2-1, with D maybe TRBD2 (6 bases). The ends were cut back, 2 bases at V and 1 base at J, with 12 bases in the middle. CDR3 length: 16 amino acids. In germline, CDR1 is MNHEY, CDR2 SMNVEV (reference sequence). The CDR3 DNA reads TGTGCCAGCAGTTTAAGCTCGGGAGATTCCTACAATGAGCAGTTCTTC. This sequence encodes CASSLSSGDSYNEQFF.

The V gene is TRBV11-2, the J gene TRBJ2-7, with 7 bases fitting TRBD1. Unmatched junction bases numbered 5, after V lost 6 bases and J lost 3 bases. Germline V CDR1 and CDR2: SGHAT, FQNNGV. The CDR3 contains 13 residues. The CDR3, as DNA: TGTGCCAGCAGGGCCCCAGGGGGCTACGAGCAGTACTTC. This encodes CASRAPGGYEQYF.

The chain combines TRBV28 with TRBJ2-7; TRBD2 might be the D (6 bases). V was shortened by 6 bases and J by 0 bases, with 15 bases between the two germline ends. CDR3 size: 15 residues. From germline, CDR1 is MDHEN and CDR2 SYDVKM. The CDR3 protein is CASSPQGLSSYEQYF. As DNA, the CDR3 is TGTGCCAGCAGCCCTCAGGGACTGAGCTCCTACGAGCAGTACTTC.

This clone was observed a few times. The CDR3 spells CASSLDRTYEQYF. In nucleotides, the CDR3 is TGTGCCAGCAGTTTAGATAGAACCTACGAGCAGTACTTC. J is TRBJ2-7 and V is TRBV28; D call uncertain. This CDR3 has 13 residues. Germline assignment: CDR1 MDHEN and CDR2 SYDVKM. The ends were cut back, 2 bases at V and 2 bases at J, with 7 bases in the middle.

This sequence joins TRBV6-1 and TRBJ2-1; D might be TRBD1 (5 bases). Germline lookup yields CDR1 MNHNS and CDR2 SASEGT. The CDR3 covers 18 residues. Trimming stripped 4 bases from V and 7 bases from J, with 26 bases between. The CDR3 DNA follows: TGTGCCAGCAGTGCAGGAAGTAGGGGAATCTGGGCTCCGAATGAGCAGTTCTTC. This codes for CASSAGSRGIWAPNEQFF.

V and J are TRBV7-2 and TRBJ2-3, with a tentative D call TRBD2 (5 bases). Trimming cost V 5 bases and J 1 base, with 13 bases left between them. The CDR3 runs 15 residues. Germline CDR1 reads SGHTA; CDR2 reads FQGNSA. The CDR3 sequence: CASSKLVPGTDTQYF. The DNA for the CDR3 is TGTGCCAGCAGCAAACTAGTACCCGGCACAGATACGCAGTATTTT.

V gene TRBV7-9 combines with J gene TRBJ2-7; tentatively, D is TRBD2 (5 bases). The ends were cut back, 0 bases at V and 8 bases at J, with 11 bases in the middle. Germline V gene sequence: CDR1 SEHNR, CDR2 FQNEAQ (reference sequence). This CDR3 contains 13 residues. The DNA for the CDR3 is TGTGCCAGCAGCTTAGCAGAGGGAAGGAAGCAGTACTTC. Translation: CASSLAEGRKQYF. The variable domain in full, with the rest retrieved from reference TRBV7-9 and TRBJ2-7, is DTGVSQNPRHKITKRGQNVTFRCDPISEHNRLYWYRQTLGQGPEFLTYFQNEAQLEKSRLLSDRFSAERPKGSFSTLEIQRTEQGDSAMYLCASSLAEGRKQYFGPGTRLTVT.

CDR3 nucleotide sequence: TGTGCCAGCACCGATGACATTACAACAACAGATACGCAGTATTTT. Translating gives CASTDDITTTDTQYF. This chain uses TRBV9 with TRBJ2-3; D is ambiguous. Germline assignment: CDR1 SGDLS and CDR2 YYNGEE. Trimming stripped 6 bases from V and 3 bases from J, with 17 bases between. CDR3 length equals 15 residues.

CDR3 region: CASSPVWERADTQYF. CDR3 sequence (DNA): TGTGCCAGCTCACCAGTGTGGGAGAGGGCAGATACGCAGTATTTT. The chain has TRBV18 and TRBJ2-3; D perhaps matches TRBD2 (5 bases). Germline assignment: CDR1 KGHSH and CDR2 LQKENI. V was clipped by 2 bases and J by 4 bases, with 13 bases between them. The CDR3 runs 15 residues.

The chain employs TRBV19 and TRBJ1-1, with D possibly TRBD1 on 6 matching bases. The germline V gene encodes CDR1 LNHDA and CDR2 SQIVND (reference sequence). This CDR3 spans 17 amino acids. V lost 5 bases to trimming and J lost 1 base, with 20 bases between them. CDR3 sequence (DNA): TGTGCCAGTAGTTCCTACAGGGAGGGCCATGGGAACACTGAAGCTTTCTTT. Amino acids: CASSSYREGHGNTEAFF.

The sample holds one count of this clone. In DNA, the CDR3 is TGTGCTAGTGGCATTTTAGGGACAGGGTCTCAGCCCCAGCATTTT. Its protein product is CASGILGTGSQPQHF. J is TRBJ1-5 and V is TRBV12-5; TRBD1 matches 9 bases. The V segment lost 6 bases and the J segment 6 bases; nucleotides outside the gene matches: 9. The CDR3 has 15 amino acids. The germline gives CDR1 LGHNT, CDR2 FRNRAP.

CDR3 residues: CASSPLGGSWYEQYF. DNA of the CDR3: TGTGCCAGCAGCCCCTTGGGGGGTAGCTGGTACGAGCAGTACTTC. The V call is TRBV7-2, the J call TRBJ2-7; D might be TRBD2 (6 bases). This CDR3 contains 15 residues. Trimming cost V 5 bases and J 4 bases, with 18 bases left between them. From germline, CDR1 is SGHTA and CDR2 FQGNSA.